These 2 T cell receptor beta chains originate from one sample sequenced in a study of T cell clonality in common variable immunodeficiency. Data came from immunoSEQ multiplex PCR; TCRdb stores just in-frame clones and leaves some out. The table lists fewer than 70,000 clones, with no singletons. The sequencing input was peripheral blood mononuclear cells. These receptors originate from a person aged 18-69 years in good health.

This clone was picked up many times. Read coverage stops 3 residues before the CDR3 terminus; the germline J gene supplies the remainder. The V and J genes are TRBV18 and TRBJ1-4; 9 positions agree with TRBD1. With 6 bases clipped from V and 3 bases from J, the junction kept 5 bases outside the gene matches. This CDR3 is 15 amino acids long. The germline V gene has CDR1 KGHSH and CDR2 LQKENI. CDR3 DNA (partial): TGTGCCAGCTCGCCAAACAGGGGGCCTAATGAAAAA. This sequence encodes CASSPNRGPNEK. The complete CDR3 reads CASSPNRGPNEKLFF.

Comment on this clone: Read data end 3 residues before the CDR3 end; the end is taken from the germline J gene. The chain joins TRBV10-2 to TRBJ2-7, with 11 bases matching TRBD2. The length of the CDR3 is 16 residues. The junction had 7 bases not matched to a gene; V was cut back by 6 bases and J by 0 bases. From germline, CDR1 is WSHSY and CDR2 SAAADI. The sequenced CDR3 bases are TGCGCCAGCAGGGGTGGACTAGCGGGCGACTCCTACGAG. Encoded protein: CASRGGLAGDSYE. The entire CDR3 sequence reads CASRGGLAGDSYEQYF.